The entry that follows covers one TCR beta chain sequence. Its antigen is not known. The sample originates from a study of shared clonotypes between healthy human individuals. The CDR3 runs to 16 residues. Generated by immunoSEQ multiplex PCR, the TCRdb table keeps only in-frame clones and is missing some. The repertoire holds over a million clones, 75% to 85% seen once, with more than 0.5% in the top ten. Whole-study results and caveats: Sampling included only blood; tissue repertoires likely differ. Incompleteness in sorted-subset sequencing, despite large depth, was shown by rarefaction. Across subsets, estimated richness was generally greater for naive than for memory populations.

This chain uses TRBV21-1 with TRBJ1-5; the table's D call, TRBD1, has no DNA check behind it. TRBV21-1 is marked as a pseudogene. The receptor comes from a man younger than 35 in good health. Some clones in this sample may be carry-over from other donors' samples. The sample taken for sequencing was memory CD4+ T cells from PBMCs. This sample's subset: CD45RA-negative fraction. This chain's CDR3 is CASSKAGTGGDQPQHF. The CDR3, as DNA: TGTGCCAGCAGCAAAGCCGGGACAGGGGGCGATCAGCCCCAGCATTTT.